This entry concerns a single TCR beta chain. What it recognizes is unknown. Graves' hyperthyroidism showing no ophthalmopathy progression within 18 months was considered stable. Those patients with uncontrolled infection, other autoimmune disease, pregnancy or lactation were excluded. PBMCs came from 8.5 to 10 ml fresh peripheral blood. The source of the sample is a study of T cells in Graves' hyperthyroidism and ophthalmopathy. Trimming shortened V by 0 bases and J by 7 bases, and 16 bases separated the two germline ends. Germline V gene data show CDR1 as DFQATT and CDR2 as SNEGSKA (reference sequence). The CDR3 consists of 15 residues. The study's findings and limits: Among thyroid clonotypes expanded above 0.001, most also appeared in blood.

Template material for amplifying TCR beta CDR3 regions consisted of RNA transcripts. HTBI primers drove first-round RT-PCR of the TCR CDR3. TCRdb called the multiplex PCR reads again in MiXCR, with one record for every CDR3 protein. Here the sample spans approximately 510,000 distinct CDR3 sequences, around 21% being singletons. This chain connects TRBV20-1 to TRBJ1-5, with a tentative D call TRBD1 (6 bases). This clonotype was sampled from a young man with Graves' hyperthyroidism. The sample comprised blood. The CDR3 region is CSARDQGRGEQPQHF. The CDR3, as DNA: TGCAGTGCTAGAGATCAGGGGCGCGGAGAGCAGCCCCAGCATTTT.